The rows below give T cell receptor beta chains drawn from one sample of a study of PD-1 blockade in classical Hodgkin lymphoma. Sequencing was performed with immunoSEQ multiplex PCR; in TCRdb, only in-frame clones are kept and a portion is missing. The repertoire has around 40,000 clones, 77% of them found once; the top ten carry 7.5% to 10%. Sequenced here: peripheral blood mononuclear cells (PBMCs), sampled before the fourth cycle of nivolumab. These receptors were obtained from a human donor with classical Hodgkin lymphoma. The CDR3 runs from the conserved cysteine through the conserved F or W. A D gene is named only where the DNA matches it firmly. Rows give clone size only sometimes, using once, few, many, or a class for an expanded clone.

j_gene: TRBJ1-2; v_gene: TRBV7-2; abundance: NA; d_gene: TRBD1; CDR3aa: CASSLAPRQGAGGYTF; CDR3nt: TGTGCCAGCAGCTTAGCGCCCCGACAGGGGGCGGGTGGCTACACCTTC
j_gene: TRBJ2-3; v_gene: TRBV2; abundance: NA; d_gene: NA; CDR3aa: CASTGTGTDTQYF; CDR3nt: TGTGCCAGCACTGGGACTGGCACAGATACGCAGTATTTT
j_gene: TRBJ1-2; v_gene: TRBV29-1; abundance: NA; d_gene: NA; CDR3aa: CSVGGSHTANYGYTF; CDR3nt: TGCAGCGTTGGGGGATCACATACGGCCAACTATGGCTACACCTTC
j_gene: TRBJ2-6; v_gene: TRBV10-3; abundance: NA; d_gene: TRBD1; CDR3aa: CAISEPSTGVGANVLTF; CDR3nt: TGTGCCATCAGTGAGCCTTCGACAGGGGTAGGGGCCAACGTCCTGACTTTC
j_gene: TRBJ1-1; v_gene: TRBV7-9; abundance: hyperexpanded; d_gene: NA; CDR3aa: CASSWTSTEAFF; CDR3nt: TGTGCCAGCAGCTGGACGAGCACTGAAGCTTTCTTT
j_gene: TRBJ1-1; v_gene: TRBV6-4; abundance: NA; d_gene: NA; CDR3aa: CASSEVPNTEAFF; CDR3nt: TGTGCCAGCAGTGAAGTCCCGAACACTGAAGCTTTCTTT
j_gene: TRBJ1-2; v_gene: TRBV19; abundance: NA; d_gene: NA; CDR3aa: CASSMAGQAVNYGYTF; CDR3nt: TGTGCCAGTAGTATGGCCGGGCAGGCGGTTAACTATGGCTACACCTTC
j_gene: TRBJ2-5; v_gene: TRBV7-2; abundance: NA; d_gene: NA; CDR3aa: CASSLVPPGETQYF; CDR3nt: TGTGCCAGCAGCTTAGTCCCTCCCGGTGAGACCCAGTACTTC
j_gene: TRBJ1-6; v_gene: TRBV7-9; abundance: NA; d_gene: NA; CDR3aa: CASSSPTGSSYNSPLHF; CDR3nt: TGTGCCAGCAGCTCCCCCACAGGAAGCTCCTATAATTCACCCCTCCACTTT
j_gene: TRBJ2-5; v_gene: TRBV2; abundance: NA; d_gene: TRBD1; CDR3aa: CASSEGGQGFQETQYF; CDR3nt: TGTGCCAGCAGTGAAGGGGGACAGGGATTCCAAGAGACCCAGTACTTC
j_gene: TRBJ2-5; v_gene: TRBV19; abundance: NA; d_gene: NA; CDR3aa: CASSIDKRSKQETQYF; CDR3nt: TGTGCCAGTAGTATAGATAAGAGGAGTAAGCAAGAGACCCAGTACTTC
j_gene: TRBJ1-1; v_gene: TRBV28; abundance: few; d_gene: NA; CDR3aa: CASSLTTGLEAFF; CDR3nt: TGTGCCAGCAGTTTAACCACAGGGTTGGAAGCTTTCTTT
j_gene: TRBJ2-3; v_gene: TRBV19; abundance: NA; d_gene: NA; CDR3aa: CASSSYGGTDTQYF; CDR3nt: TGTGCCAGTAGTTCGTATGGGGGCACAGATACGCAGTATTTT
j_gene: TRBJ1-5; v_gene: TRBV30; abundance: NA; d_gene: TRBD1; CDR3aa: CAWQRTGPRGDQPQHF; CDR3nt: TGTGCCTGGCAGAGGACAGGGCCACGGGGAGATCAGCCCCAGCATTTT
j_gene: TRBJ1-3; v_gene: TRBV4-2; abundance: NA; d_gene: TRBD1; CDR3aa: CASSHLTGDGGNTIYF; CDR3nt: TGTGCCAGCAGCCATTTGACAGGGGATGGTGGAAACACCATATATTTT
j_gene: TRBJ2-7; v_gene: TRBV5-1; abundance: NA; d_gene: NA; CDR3aa: CASSFRTDPSYEQYF; CDR3nt: TGCGCCAGCAGCTTTAGAACAGATCCATCCTACGAGCAGTACTTC
j_gene: TRBJ2-7; v_gene: TRBV7-2; abundance: NA; d_gene: NA; CDR3aa: CASSLGRSSYEQYF; CDR3nt: TGTGCCAGCAGCTTGGGGAGGAGCTCCTACGAGCAGTACTTC
j_gene: TRBJ1-3; v_gene: TRBV6-6; abundance: NA; d_gene: NA; CDR3aa: CASRTGISGNTIYF; CDR3nt: TGTGCCAGCAGAACAGGGATCTCTGGAAACACCATATATTTT
j_gene: TRBJ2-1; v_gene: TRBV27; abundance: NA; d_gene: NA; CDR3aa: CASSLILGYEQFF; CDR3nt: TGTGCCAGCAGTTTAATTCTAGGCTATGAGCAGTTCTTC
j_gene: TRBJ2-1; v_gene: TRBV11-2; abundance: NA; d_gene: TRBD2; CDR3aa: CASSLSGGRFYNEQFF; CDR3nt: TGTGCCAGCAGCCTTAGCGGGGGCAGGTTCTACAATGAGCAGTTCTTC
j_gene: TRBJ1-3; v_gene: TRBV4-2; abundance: NA; d_gene: TRBD1; CDR3aa: CASSHDRAAGNTIYF; CDR3nt: TGTGCCAGCAGCCATGACAGGGCCGCAGGAAACACCATATATTTT
j_gene: TRBJ2-3; v_gene: TRBV5-1; abundance: NA; d_gene: NA; CDR3aa: CASSIQEGTDTQYF; CDR3nt: TGCGCCAGCAGCATACAGGAAGGTACAGATACGCAGTATTTT
j_gene: TRBJ2-2; v_gene: TRBV2; abundance: NA; d_gene: TRBD1; CDR3aa: CASSDDRANTGELFF; CDR3nt: TGTGCCAGCAGTGACGACAGGGCGAACACCGGGGAGCTGTTTTTT
j_gene: TRBJ2-7; v_gene: TRBV5-4; abundance: medium-sized; d_gene: NA; CDR3aa: CASSKDGSSYEQYF; CDR3nt: TGTGCCAGCAGCAAGGACGGAAGCTCATACGAGCAGTACTTC
j_gene: TRBJ1-6; v_gene: TRBV27; abundance: NA; d_gene: TRBD1; CDR3aa: CASSFGQTGGQFLLPLHF; CDR3nt: TGTGCCAGCAGTTTCGGCCAAACAGGGGGACAGTTTCTCCTACCCCTCCACTTT
j_gene: TRBJ1-2; v_gene: TRBV29-1; abundance: NA; d_gene: NA; CDR3aa: CSVTKDYTF; CDR3nt: TGCAGCGTCACTAAGGACTACACCTTC
j_gene: TRBJ1-2; v_gene: TRBV4-1; abundance: once; d_gene: TRBD1; CDR3aa: CASSQVPGQGKNYGYTF; CDR3nt: TGCGCCAGCAGCCAAGTTCCGGGACAGGGGAAAAATTATGGCTACACCTTC
j_gene: TRBJ2-5; v_gene: TRBV14; abundance: NA; d_gene: NA; CDR3aa: CASSQVKTQYF; CDR3nt: TGTGCCAGCAGCCAGGTTAAGACCCAGTACTTC
j_gene: TRBJ2-7; v_gene: TRBV5-6; abundance: NA; d_gene: TRBD1; CDR3aa: CASTLWDRGRQSIYF; CDR3nt: TGTGCCAGCACGCTGTGGGACAGGGGCCGCCAGAGTATCTACTTC
j_gene: TRBJ2-7; v_gene: TRBV9; abundance: NA; d_gene: NA; CDR3aa: CASSVGSLSGRYEQYF; CDR3nt: TGTGCCAGCAGCGTAGGTTCCCTGTCAGGGCGCTACGAGCAGTACTTC
j_gene: TRBJ1-1; v_gene: TRBV29-1; abundance: NA; d_gene: NA; CDR3aa: CSVDGESEAFF; CDR3nt: TGCAGCGTTGATGGGGAGAGTGAAGCTTTCTTT
j_gene: TRBJ2-1; v_gene: TRBV6-1; abundance: NA; d_gene: NA; CDR3aa: CASSEVGYEQFF; CDR3nt: TGTGCCAGCAGTGAAGTGGGCTATGAGCAGTTCTTC
j_gene: TRBJ2-2; v_gene: TRBV11-3; abundance: NA; d_gene: NA; CDR3aa: CASSLDSWWDGELFF; CDR3nt: TGTGCCAGCAGCTTAGACTCGTGGTGGGACGGGGAGCTGTTTTTT
j_gene: TRBJ2-2; v_gene: TRBV29-1; abundance: NA; d_gene: TRBD1; CDR3aa: CSGKTGGAVSGELFF; CDR3nt: TGCAGCGGCAAGACAGGGGGCGCAGTGTCCGGGGAGCTGTTTTTT
j_gene: TRBJ1-6; v_gene: TRBV7-3; abundance: few; d_gene: TRBD1; CDR3aa: CASSLDSGGTPLHF; CDR3nt: TGTGCCAGCAGCTTAGATTCAGGGGGGACACCCCTCCACTTT
j_gene: TRBJ1-4; v_gene: TRBV19; abundance: NA; d_gene: TRBD1; CDR3aa: CASSTGTADEKLFF; CDR3nt: TGTGCCAGTAGTACCGGGACAGCAGATGAAAAACTGTTTTTT
j_gene: TRBJ1-6; v_gene: TRBV28; abundance: once; d_gene: TRBD1; CDR3aa: CASRTGETYNSPLHF; CDR3nt: TGTGCCAGCCGTACAGGGGAAACCTATAATTCACCCCTCCACTTT
j_gene: TRBJ1-2; v_gene: TRBV29-1; abundance: NA; d_gene: NA; CDR3aa: CSAELQQNSYTF; CDR3nt: TGCAGCGCTGAGCTTCAGCAAAATAGCTACACCTTC
j_gene: TRBJ2-1; v_gene: TRBV6-4; abundance: few; d_gene: TRBD1; CDR3aa: CASSDRTGEDREQFF; CDR3nt: TGTGCCAGCAGCGACAGGACAGGTGAGGATCGGGAGCAGTTCTTC
j_gene: TRBJ1-4; v_gene: TRBV6-1; abundance: NA; d_gene: TRBD1; CDR3aa: CASSEQQTGRYEKLFF; CDR3nt: TGTGCCAGCAGTGAACAACAGACAGGGAGGTATGAAAAACTGTTTTTT
j_gene: TRBJ2-3; v_gene: TRBV9; abundance: NA; d_gene: TRBD1; CDR3aa: CASGGQPPDTQYF; CDR3nt: TGTGCCAGCGGGGGACAGCCCCCAGATACGCAGTATTTT
j_gene: TRBJ1-1; v_gene: TRBV2; abundance: NA; d_gene: NA; CDR3aa: CASSVQGPPNTEAFF; CDR3nt: TGTGCCAGCAGTGTCCAGGGCCCGCCGAACACTGAAGCTTTCTTT
j_gene: TRBJ1-2; v_gene: TRBV20-1; abundance: NA; d_gene: NA; CDR3aa: CSVKEAAGYTF; CDR3nt: TGCAGTGTAAAGGAGGCAGCTGGCTACACCTTC
j_gene: TRBJ1-2; v_gene: TRBV6-1; abundance: NA; d_gene: NA; CDR3aa: CASSKTSHRGYTF; CDR3nt: TGTGCCAGCAGTAAGACTTCCCATAGGGGCTACACCTTC
j_gene: TRBJ1-2; v_gene: TRBV10-3; abundance: NA; d_gene: NA; CDR3aa: CAISEYDRGVGYGYTF; CDR3nt: TGTGCCATCAGTGAATATGACAGAGGGGTCGGCTATGGCTACACCTTC
j_gene: TRBJ2-7; v_gene: TRBV4-2; abundance: once; d_gene: TRBD2; CDR3aa: CASSLQGLTGTSGYEQYF; CDR3nt: TGTGCCAGCAGCCTACAAGGCCTAACCGGGACTAGCGGCTACGAGCAGTACTTC
j_gene: TRBJ1-1; v_gene: TRBV5-4; abundance: once; d_gene: NA; CDR3aa: CASSSLGRGMNTEAFF; CDR3nt: TGTGCCAGCAGCTCCCTTGGGAGGGGGATGAACACTGAAGCTTTCTTT
j_gene: TRBJ2-7; v_gene: TRBV11-2; abundance: NA; d_gene: NA; CDR3aa: CASSLEDEQYF; CDR3nt: TGTGCCAGCAGCTTAGAAGACGAGCAGTACTTC
j_gene: TRBJ2-5; v_gene: TRBV5-1; abundance: NA; d_gene: NA; CDR3aa: CASSFDFQETQYF; CDR3nt: TGCGCCAGCAGCTTCGATTTCCAAGAGACCCAGTACTTC
j_gene: TRBJ1-5; v_gene: TRBV19; abundance: NA; d_gene: NA; CDR3aa: CASRLQGGNQPQHF; CDR3nt: TGTGCCAGTAGGTTACAGGGTGGCAATCAGCCCCAGCATTTT
j_gene: TRBJ2-1; v_gene: TRBV6-5; abundance: NA; d_gene: NA; CDR3aa: CASSPQYSRDNEQFF; CDR3nt: TGTGCCAGCAGTCCCCAGTACTCTCGCGACAATGAGCAGTTCTTC
j_gene: TRBJ2-7; v_gene: TRBV30; abundance: once; d_gene: NA; CDR3aa: CAWRSREEQYF; CDR3nt: TGTGCCTGGAGGTCCCGGGAAGAGCAGTACTTC
j_gene: TRBJ1-1; v_gene: TRBV7-2; abundance: NA; d_gene: NA; CDR3aa: CASSLAGGNTEAFF; CDR3nt: TGTGCCAGCAGCTTAGCAGGGGGGAACACTGAAGCTTTCTTT
j_gene: TRBJ2-7; v_gene: TRBV5-1; abundance: NA; d_gene: NA; CDR3aa: CASSLETVGYEQYF; CDR3nt: TGCGCCAGCAGCTTGGAGACAGTAGGCTACGAGCAGTACTTC